The source of this T cell receptor (beta chain) is a study of blood T cell repertoires in COVID-19. On the study more broadly: The study drew acute and convalescent COVID-19 samples from the United States, Italy and Spain. The cDNA or gDNA used as material had been derived from T cells, B-cell-depleted T cells, or PBMCs.

Only in-frame clones appear in the TCRdb table, and some are missing; sequencing was by immunoSEQ multiplex PCR. Of approximately 150,000 clones listed, over 70% are singletons. The CDR3 is made up of 12 amino acids. The germline CDR1 and CDR2 sequences are MNHEY and SMNVEV (reference sequence). With 7 bases removed from V and 5 bases from J, the gap between germline ends came to 8 bases. Membership in each cohort depended on participant-reported clinical history. A PCR-confirmed or clinician-diagnosed COVID-19 case had contacted exposed participants within 2 weeks of entry. The sample holds a few counts of this clone.

Material: PBMCs or T cells enriched from blood (not recorded which). This clonotype was obtained from an older man who had been exposed to COVID-19. The chain couples TRBV27 to TRBJ2-2; D unclear. In nucleotides, the CDR3 is TGTGCCAGCAAAGCTTGGACCGGGGAGCTGTTTTTT. Its translation: CASKAWTGELFF.